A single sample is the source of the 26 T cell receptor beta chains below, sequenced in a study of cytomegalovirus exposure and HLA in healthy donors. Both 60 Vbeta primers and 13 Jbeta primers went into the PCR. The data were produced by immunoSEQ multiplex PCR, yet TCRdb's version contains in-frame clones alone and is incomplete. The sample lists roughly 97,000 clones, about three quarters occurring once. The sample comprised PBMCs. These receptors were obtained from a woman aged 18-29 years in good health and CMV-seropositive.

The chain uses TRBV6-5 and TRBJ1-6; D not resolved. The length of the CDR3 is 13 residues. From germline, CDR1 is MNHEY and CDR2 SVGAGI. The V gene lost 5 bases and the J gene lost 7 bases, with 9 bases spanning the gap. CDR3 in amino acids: CASSRGFNSPLHF. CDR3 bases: TGTGCCAGCAGTCGGGGATTCAATTCACCCCTCCACTTT.

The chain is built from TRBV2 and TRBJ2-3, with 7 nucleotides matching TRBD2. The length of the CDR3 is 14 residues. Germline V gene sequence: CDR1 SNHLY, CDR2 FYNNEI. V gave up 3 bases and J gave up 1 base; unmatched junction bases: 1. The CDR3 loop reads CASSEGRGTDTQYF. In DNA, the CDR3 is TGTGCCAGCAGTGAGGGGAGGGGCACAGATACGCAGTATTTT.

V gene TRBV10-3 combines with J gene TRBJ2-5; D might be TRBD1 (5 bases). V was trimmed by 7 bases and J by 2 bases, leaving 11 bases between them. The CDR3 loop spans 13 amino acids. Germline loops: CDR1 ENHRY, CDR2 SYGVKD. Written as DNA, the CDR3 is TGTGCCATCACCCAAGACAGTCAAGAGACCCAGTACTTC. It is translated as CAITQDSQETQYF.

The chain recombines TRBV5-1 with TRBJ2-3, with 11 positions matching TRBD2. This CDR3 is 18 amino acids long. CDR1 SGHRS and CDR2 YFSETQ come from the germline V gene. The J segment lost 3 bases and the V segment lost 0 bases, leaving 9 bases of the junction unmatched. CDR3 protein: CASSLGASGRIGTDTQYF. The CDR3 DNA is TGCGCCAGCAGCTTGGGGGCTAGCGGGAGGATTGGTACAGATACGCAGTATTTT.

As DNA, the CDR3 is TGTGCCAGCAGTGATTGGGGACAGAGTAATTCACCCCTCCACTTT. Its translation: CASSDWGQSNSPLHF. This chain uses TRBV2 with TRBJ1-6, with 7 bases lining up with TRBD1. The CDR3 sequence is 15 residues long. Germline CDR1 reads SNHLY; CDR2 reads FYNNEI. The J segment lost 6 bases and the V segment lost 3 bases, leaving 5 bases of the junction unmatched.

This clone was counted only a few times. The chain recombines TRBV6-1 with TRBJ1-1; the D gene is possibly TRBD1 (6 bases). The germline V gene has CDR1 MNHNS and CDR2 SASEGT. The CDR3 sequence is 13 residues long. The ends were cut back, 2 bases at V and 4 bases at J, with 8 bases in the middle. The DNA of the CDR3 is TGTGCCAGCAGTGAAACAGGGCTCACTGAAGCTTTCTTT. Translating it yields CASSETGLTEAFF.

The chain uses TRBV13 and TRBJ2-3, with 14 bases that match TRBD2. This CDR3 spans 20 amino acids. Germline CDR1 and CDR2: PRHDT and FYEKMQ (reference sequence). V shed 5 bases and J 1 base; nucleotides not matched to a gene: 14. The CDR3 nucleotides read TGTGCCAGCAGCGACTCCCCGGGACTAGCGGGAGTCGAGGGCACAGATACGCAGTATTTT. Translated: CASSDSPGLAGVEGTDTQYF.

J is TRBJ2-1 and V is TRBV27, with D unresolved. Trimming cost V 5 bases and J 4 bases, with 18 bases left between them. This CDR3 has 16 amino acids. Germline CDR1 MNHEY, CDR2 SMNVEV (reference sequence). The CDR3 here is CASSLTPRAFYNEQFF. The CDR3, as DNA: TGTGCCAGCAGTCTCACCCCCCGCGCCTTTTACAATGAGCAGTTCTTC.

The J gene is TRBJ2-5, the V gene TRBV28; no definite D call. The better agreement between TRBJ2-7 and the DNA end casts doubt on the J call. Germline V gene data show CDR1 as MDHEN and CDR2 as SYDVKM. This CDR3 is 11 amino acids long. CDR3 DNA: TGTGCCAGCAGTAACCACTACGAGCAGTACTTC. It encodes CASSNHYEQYF.

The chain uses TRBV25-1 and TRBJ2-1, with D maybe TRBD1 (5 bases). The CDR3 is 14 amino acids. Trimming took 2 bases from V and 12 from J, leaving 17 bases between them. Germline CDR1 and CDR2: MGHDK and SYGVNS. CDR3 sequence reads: CASSEIGQGMPQFF. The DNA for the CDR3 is TGTGCCAGCAGTGAAATTGGGCAGGGTATGCCGCAGTTCTTC.

The CDR3, as DNA: TGTGCCAGCAGAAGAGGAGGGAAGTACGAGCAGTACTTC. It codes for CASRRGGKYEQYF. The chain uses TRBV28 and TRBJ2-7, with D possibly TRBD2 on 6 matching bases. V was clipped by 6 bases and J by 4 bases, with 13 bases between them. CDR3 length: 13 amino acids. Germline values: CDR1 MDHEN, CDR2 SYDVKM.

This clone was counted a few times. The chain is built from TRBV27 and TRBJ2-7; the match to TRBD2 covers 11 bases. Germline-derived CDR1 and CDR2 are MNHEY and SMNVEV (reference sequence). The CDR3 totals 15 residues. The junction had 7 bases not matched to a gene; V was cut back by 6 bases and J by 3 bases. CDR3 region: CASSSIAGGYYEQYF. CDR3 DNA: TGTGCCAGCAGCTCGATAGCGGGAGGGTACTACGAGCAGTACTTC.

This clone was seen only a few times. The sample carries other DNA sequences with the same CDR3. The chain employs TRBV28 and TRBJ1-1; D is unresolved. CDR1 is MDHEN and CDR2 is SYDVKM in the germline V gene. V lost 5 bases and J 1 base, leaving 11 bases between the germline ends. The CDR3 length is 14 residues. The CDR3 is CASSVAGENTEAFF. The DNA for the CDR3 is TGTGCCAGCAGTGTAGCCGGAGAGAACACTGAAGCTTTCTTT.

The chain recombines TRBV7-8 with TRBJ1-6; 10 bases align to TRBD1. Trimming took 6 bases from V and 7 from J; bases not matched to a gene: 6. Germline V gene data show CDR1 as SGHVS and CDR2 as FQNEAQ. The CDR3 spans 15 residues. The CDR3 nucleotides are TGTGCCAGCAGAATGACGGACAGGGGGAATTCACCCCTCCACTTT. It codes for CASRMTDRGNSPLHF. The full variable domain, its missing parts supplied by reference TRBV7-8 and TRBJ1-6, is GAGVSQSPRYKVAKRGQDVALRCDPISGHVSLFWYQQALGQGPEFLTYFQNEAQLDKSGLPSDRFFAERPEGSVSTLKIQRTQQEDSAVYLCASRMTDRGNSPLHFGNGTRLTVT.

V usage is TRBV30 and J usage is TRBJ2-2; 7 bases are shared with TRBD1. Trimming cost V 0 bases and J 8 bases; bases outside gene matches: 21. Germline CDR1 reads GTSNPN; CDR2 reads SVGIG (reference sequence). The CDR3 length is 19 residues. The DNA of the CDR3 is TGTGCCTGGAGTGTCACCTCAGGCCGGACAGGCTGGGTAATGGGGGAGCTGTTTTTT. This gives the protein CAWSVTSGRTGWVMGELFF.

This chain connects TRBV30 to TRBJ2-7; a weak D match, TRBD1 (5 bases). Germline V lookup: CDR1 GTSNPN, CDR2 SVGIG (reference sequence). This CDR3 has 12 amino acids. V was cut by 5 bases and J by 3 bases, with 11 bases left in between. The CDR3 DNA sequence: TGTGCCTGGGGCCGACAGAACTACGAGCAGTACTTC. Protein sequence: CAWGRQNYEQYF. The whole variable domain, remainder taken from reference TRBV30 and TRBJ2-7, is SQTIHQWPATLVQPVGSPLSLECTVEGTSNPNLYWYRQAAGRGLQLLFYSVGIGQISSEVPQNLSASRPQDRQFILSSKKLLLSDSGFYLCAWGRQNYEQYFGPGTRLTVT.

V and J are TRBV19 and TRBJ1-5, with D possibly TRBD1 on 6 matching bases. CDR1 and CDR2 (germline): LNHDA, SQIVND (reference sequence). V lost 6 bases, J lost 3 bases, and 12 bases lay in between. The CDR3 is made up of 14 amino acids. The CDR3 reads CASSTGQPNQPQHF. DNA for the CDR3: TGTGCCAGTAGCACCGGACAGCCCAATCAGCCCCAGCATTTT.

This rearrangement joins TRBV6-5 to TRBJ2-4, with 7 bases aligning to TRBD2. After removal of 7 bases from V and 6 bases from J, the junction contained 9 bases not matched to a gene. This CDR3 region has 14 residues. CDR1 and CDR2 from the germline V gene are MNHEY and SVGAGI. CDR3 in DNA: TGTGCCAGCACCAAAGCGGGGCTGGGAAACATTCAGTACTTC. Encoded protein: CASTKAGLGNIQYF.

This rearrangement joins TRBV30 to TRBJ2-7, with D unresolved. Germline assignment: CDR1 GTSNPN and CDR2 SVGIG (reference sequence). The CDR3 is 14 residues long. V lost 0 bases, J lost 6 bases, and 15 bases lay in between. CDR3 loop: CAWSVGQATGEQYF. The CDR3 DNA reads TGTGCCTGGAGTGTAGGTCAGGCTACCGGCGAGCAGTACTTC.

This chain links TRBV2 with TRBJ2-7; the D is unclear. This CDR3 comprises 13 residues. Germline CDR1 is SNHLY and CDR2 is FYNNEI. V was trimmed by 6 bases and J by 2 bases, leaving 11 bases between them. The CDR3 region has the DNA TGTGCCAGCAGCAAGGAGTGGGCCTACGAGCAGTACTTC. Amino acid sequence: CASSKEWAYEQYF.

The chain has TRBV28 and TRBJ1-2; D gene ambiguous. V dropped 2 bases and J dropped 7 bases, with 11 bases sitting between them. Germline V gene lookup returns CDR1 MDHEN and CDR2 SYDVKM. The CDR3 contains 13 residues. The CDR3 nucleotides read TGTGCCAGCAGTTTAGTGACATCTCCTGGCTACACCTTC. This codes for CASSLVTSPGYTF.

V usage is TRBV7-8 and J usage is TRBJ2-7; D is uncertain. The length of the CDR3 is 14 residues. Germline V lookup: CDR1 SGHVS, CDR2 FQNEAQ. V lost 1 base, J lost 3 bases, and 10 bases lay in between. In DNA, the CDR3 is TGTGCCAGCAGCTTAGGTGGTAGAATCTACGAGCAGTACTTC. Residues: CASSLGGRIYEQYF. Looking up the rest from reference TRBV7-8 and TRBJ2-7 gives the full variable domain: GAGVSQSPRYKVAKRGQDVALRCDPISGHVSLFWYQQALGQGPEFLTYFQNEAQLDKSGLPSDRFFAERPEGSVSTLKIQRTQQEDSAVYLCASSLGGRIYEQYFGPGTRLTVT.

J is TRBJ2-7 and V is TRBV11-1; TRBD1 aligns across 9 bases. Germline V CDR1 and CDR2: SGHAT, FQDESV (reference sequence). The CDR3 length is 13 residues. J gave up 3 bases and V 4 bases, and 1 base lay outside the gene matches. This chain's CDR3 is CASSSGQGYEQYF. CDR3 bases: TGTGCCAGCAGCTCGGGACAGGGCTACGAGCAGTACTTC.

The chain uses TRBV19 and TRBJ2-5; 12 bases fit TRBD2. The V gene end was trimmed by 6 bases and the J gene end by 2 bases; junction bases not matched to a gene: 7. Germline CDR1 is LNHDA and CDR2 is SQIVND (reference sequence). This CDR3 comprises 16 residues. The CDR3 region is CASSPRLAGEQETQYF. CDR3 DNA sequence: TGTGCCAGTAGCCCCCGACTAGCGGGAGAGCAAGAGACCCAGTACTTC.

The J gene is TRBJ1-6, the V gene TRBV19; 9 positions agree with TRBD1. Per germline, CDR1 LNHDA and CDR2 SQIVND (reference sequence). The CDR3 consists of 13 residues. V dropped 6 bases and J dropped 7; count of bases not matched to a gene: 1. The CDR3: CASRGTGNSPLHF. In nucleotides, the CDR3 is TGTGCCAGTAGGGGGACAGGGAATTCACCCCTCCACTTT.

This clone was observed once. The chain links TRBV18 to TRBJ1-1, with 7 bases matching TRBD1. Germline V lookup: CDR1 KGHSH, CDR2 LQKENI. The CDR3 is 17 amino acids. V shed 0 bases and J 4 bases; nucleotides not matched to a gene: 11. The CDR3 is CASSPPGLQRTGTEAFF. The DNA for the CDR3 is TGTGCCAGCTCACCACCGGGCTTGCAACGGACAGGCACTGAAGCTTTCTTT.